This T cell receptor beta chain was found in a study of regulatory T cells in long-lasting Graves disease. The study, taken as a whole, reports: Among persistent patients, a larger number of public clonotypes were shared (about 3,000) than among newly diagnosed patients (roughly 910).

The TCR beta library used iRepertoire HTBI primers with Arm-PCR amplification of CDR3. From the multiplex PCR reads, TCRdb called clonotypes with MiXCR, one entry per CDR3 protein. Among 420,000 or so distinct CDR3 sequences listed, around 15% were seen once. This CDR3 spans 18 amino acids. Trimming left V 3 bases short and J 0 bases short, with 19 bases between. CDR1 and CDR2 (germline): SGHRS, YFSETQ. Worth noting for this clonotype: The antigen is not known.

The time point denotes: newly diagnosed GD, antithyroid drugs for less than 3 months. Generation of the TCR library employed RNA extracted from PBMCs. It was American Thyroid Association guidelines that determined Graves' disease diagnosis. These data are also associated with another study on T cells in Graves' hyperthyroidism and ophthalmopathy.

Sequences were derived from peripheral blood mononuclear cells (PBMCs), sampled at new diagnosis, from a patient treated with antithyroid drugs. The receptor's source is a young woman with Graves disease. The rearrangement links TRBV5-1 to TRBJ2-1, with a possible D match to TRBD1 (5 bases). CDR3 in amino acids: CASSSDRRIELSYNEQFF. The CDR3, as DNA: TGCGCCAGCAGCTCCGACAGAAGGATAGAACTCTCCTACAATGAGCAGTTCTTC.